The 3 T cell receptor beta chains below all came from one sample that was sequenced in a study of CD8 T cells in Susac syndrome. The authors reverse transcribed roughly 0.5 to 1 ug RNA with random hexamers. From the immunoSEQ multiplex PCR reads, TCRdb called clonotypes with MiXCR, one entry per CDR3 protein. The sample lists under 200,000 distinct CDR3 sequences, around nine tenths seen once, with around 0.085% in the top ten. Sequenced: CD4+ T cells from PBMCs. The receptors shown here come from a human donor with Susac syndrome.

The chain combines TRBV12-3 or TRBV12-4 with TRBJ1-2; perhaps TRBD1 as D (6 bases). V was cut by 3 bases and J by 3 bases, with 11 bases left in between. CDR3 length: 14 residues. CDR3 in amino acids: CASSLDSYDYGYTF. CDR3 DNA sequence: TGTGCCAGCAGTTTGGACAGCTACGACTATGGCTACACCTTC.

The chain is built from TRBV28 and TRBJ2-2, with 8 bases aligning to TRBD1. The V and J ends lost 6 bases and 5 bases, in that order; junction bases with no gene match: 2. The CDR3 totals 13 residues. Germline CDR1 reads MDHEN; CDR2 reads SYDVKM. The DNA for the CDR3 is TGTGCCAGCAGGCAGGGGGCGACCGGGGAGCTGTTTTTT. Translation: CASRQGATGELFF.

The rearrangement links TRBV18 to TRBJ2-7, with D perhaps TRBD2 (7 bases). V lost 6 bases, J lost 1 base, and 16 bases lay in between. Germline V gene lookup returns CDR1 KGHSH and CDR2 LQKENI. The CDR3 is 15 amino acids. The CDR3 sequence is CASSLTRGGSYEQYF. The CDR3 DNA reads as TGTGCCAGCTCTCTAACGAGGGGGGGATCCTACGAGCAGTACTTC.